The 24 T cell receptor beta chains below all came from one sample that was sequenced in a study of T cell changes during pregnancy in multiple sclerosis. Some clones are missing from TCRdb's copy, which holds only in-frame ones; the method was immunoSEQ multiplex PCR. Counted here are fewer than 90,000 clones, approximately 95% occurring once; the ten biggest clones make up more than 1.5%. The sequencing used peripheral blood, collected after pregnancy. The receptor set was obtained from a female donor in good health, enrolled as a control in a pregnancy study.

This chain joins TRBV11-2 and TRBJ2-1, with D perhaps matching TRBD1 (6 bases). The CDR3 consists of 11 residues. Germline V gene sequence: CDR1 SGHAT, CDR2 FQNNGV. Trimming removed 7 bases at V and 10 bases at J, with 11 bases between. This CDR3 is CASTTGGEQFF. The CDR3 DNA sequence: TGTGCCAGCACCACTGGGGGCGAGCAGTTCTTC.

The rearrangement uses TRBV6-1 and TRBJ1-5, with D unresolved. Trimming cost V 9 bases and J 0 bases, with 15 bases left between them. The CDR3 runs 15 residues. Germline V gene sequence: CDR1 MNHNS, CDR2 SASEGT. CDR3 in DNA: TGTGCCAGTTCCCGGGGAGAGGTTAGCAATCAGCCCCAGCATTTT. Amino acid sequence: CASSRGEVSNQPQHF.

V is TRBV5-1 and J is TRBJ2-7; 10 bases map to TRBD2. The CDR3 extends over 16 amino acids. V gave up 0 bases and J gave up 4 bases; unmatched junction bases: 7. Germline lookup yields CDR1 SGHRS and CDR2 YFSETQ. The CDR3 region is CASSLELAGSPYEQYF. Written as DNA, the CDR3 is TGCGCCAGCAGCTTGGAACTAGCGGGATCCCCTTACGAGCAGTACTTC. Filled out from reference TRBV5-1 and TRBJ2-7, the complete variable domain reads KAGVTQTPRYLIKTRGQQVTLSCSPISGHRSVSWYQQTPGQGLQFLFEYFSETQRNKGNFPGRFSGRQFSNSRSEMNVSTLELGDSALYLCASSLELAGSPYEQYFGPGTRLTVT.

V and J are TRBV5-1 and TRBJ1-6; D might be TRBD1 (6 bases). The CDR3 sequence is 14 residues long. The V gene lost 0 bases and the J gene lost 9 bases, with 10 bases spanning the gap. Looked up from germline, CDR1 is SGHRS and CDR2 is YFSETQ. The CDR3 DNA reads as TGCGCCAGCAGCTTGGCAGGGGCAGGTTCACCCCTCCACTTT. Amino acids: CASSLAGAGSPLHF.

The chain carries TRBV6-1 and TRBJ2-5; no definite D call. Germline lookup yields CDR1 MNHNS and CDR2 SASEGT. Between the trimmed V and J ends, which lost 0 bases and 3 bases, there was a span of 8 bases. The CDR3 loop spans 14 amino acids. CDR3 in amino acids: CASSEAVREETQYF. Here the CDR3 DNA reads TGTGCCAGCAGTGAAGCCGTACGGGAAGAGACCCAGTACTTC.

J is TRBJ1-1 and V is TRBV28, with D perhaps matching TRBD1 (6 bases). Trimming stripped 5 bases from V and 4 bases from J, with 14 bases between. Germline V gives CDR1 MDHEN, CDR2 SYDVKM. The CDR3 length is 14 residues. In DNA form, the CDR3 reads TGTGCCAGCAGTATAACAGGGCTTGGCACTGAAGCTTTCTTT. As protein: CASSITGLGTEAFF.

The rearrangement joins TRBV19 to TRBJ2-7; 7 bases are a match to TRBD2. This CDR3 spans 11 amino acids. From germline, CDR1 is LNHDA and CDR2 SQIVND (reference sequence). Trimming cost V 3 bases and J 12 bases; bases outside gene matches: 5. CDR3 DNA sequence: TGTGCCAGTAGTATGGGCGGGAGCACGTACTTC. This translates into CASSMGGSTYF. The variable domain in full, with the rest retrieved from reference TRBV19 and TRBJ2-7, is DGGITQSPKYLFRKEGQNVTLSCEQNLNHDAMYWYRQDPGQGLRLIYYSQIVNDFQKGDIAEGYSVSREKKESFPLTVTSAQKNPTAFYLCASSMGGSTYFGPGTRLTVT.

This clone has only one observation. The CDR3 DNA is TGCGCCAGCAGCTTGCCGGGAGGGGACACCGGGGAGCTGTTTTTT. It yields the protein CASSLPGGDTGELFF. The chain links TRBV5-1 to TRBJ2-2; 8 positions agree with TRBD2. The CDR3 has 15 amino acids. Germline V lookup: CDR1 SGHRS, CDR2 YFSETQ. The junction had 2 bases not matched to a gene; V was cut back by 1 base and J by 3 bases.

J is TRBJ2-4 and V is TRBV27, with TRBD2 matching 12 bases. Germline CDR1 is MNHEY and CDR2 is SMNVEV (reference sequence). The CDR3 covers 16 residues. V dropped 6 bases and J dropped 9; count of bases not matched to a gene: 12. Here the CDR3 DNA reads TGTGCCAGCAGGACGCAGACGACTAGCGGGAGAGGCATTCAGTACTTC. It translates to CASRTQTTSGRGIQYF.

The chain couples TRBV13 to TRBJ2-3; 9 nucleotides agree with TRBD1. The V segment lost 6 bases and the J segment 4 bases; nucleotides outside the gene matches: 5. This CDR3 is 14 amino acids long. Germline CDR1 reads PRHDT; CDR2 reads FYEKMQ (reference sequence). The CDR3 DNA is TGTGCCAGCAGTCCAGGACAGGGGTCAGATACGCAGTATTTT. Translation: CASSPGQGSDTQYF.

This chain links TRBV14 with TRBJ2-3; D is ambiguous. CDR1 and CDR2 (germline): SGHDN, FVKESK. Deletions cut 0 bases from V and 1 base from J, with 14 bases between. The CDR3 sequence is 17 residues long. For the CDR3, the DNA is TGTGCCAGCAGCCAAGATTCCCCAGGATGGGGCACAGATACGCAGTATTTT. It encodes CASSQDSPGWGTDTQYF.

The chain uses TRBV28 and TRBJ2-7; maybe TRBD2 (6 bases). The germline CDR1 and CDR2 sequences are MDHEN and SYDVKM. V shed 6 bases and J shed 4 bases, with 16 bases lying between them. The CDR3 totals 14 residues. The CDR3 spells CASSSVWEVYEQYF. DNA for the CDR3: TGTGCCAGCAGCTCCGTGTGGGAGGTGTACGAGCAGTACTTC.

J is TRBJ2-3 and V is TRBV7-6; D is unresolved. Germline lookup yields CDR1 SGHVS and CDR2 FNYEAQ. CDR3 length: 14 amino acids. V was trimmed by 1 base and J by 6 bases, leaving 11 bases between them. CDR3 protein: CASSLEAFSDTQYF. As DNA, the CDR3 is TGTGCCAGCAGCTTAGAAGCTTTCTCGGATACGCAGTATTTT.

This chain joins TRBV25-1 and TRBJ2-3; maybe TRBD1 (5 bases). The CDR3 sequence is 12 residues long. Germline V gene lookup returns CDR1 MGHDK and CDR2 SYGVNS. Trimming shortened V by 4 bases and J by 5 bases, and 7 bases separated the two germline ends. CDR3 in DNA: TGTGCCAGCAGTGGGCAGGGAGATACGCAGTATTTT. Protein: CASSGQGDTQYF.

This sequence joins TRBV2 and TRBJ1-5; no definite D call. The V end lost 5 bases, the J end lost 2 bases, and 10 bases lay between the germline ends. CDR3 length: 14 residues. CDR1 is SNHLY, CDR2 FYNNEI, per germline. The CDR3 DNA is TGTGCCAGCAGTACCCGTTCGGGCAATCAGCCCCAGCATTTT. Its protein product is CASSTRSGNQPQHF.

The V call is TRBV13, the J call TRBJ2-1; 10 bases are a match to TRBD2. CDR3 length: 16 residues. The germline gives CDR1 PRHDT, CDR2 FYEKMQ (reference sequence). V trimming: 5 bases; J trimming: 3 bases; junction bases outside the gene matches: 7. The CDR3, as DNA: TGTGCCAGCAGCCCCCAGGGACTAGCGCTCTACAATGAGCAGTTCTTC. Protein sequence: CASSPQGLALYNEQFF.

The chain has TRBV29-1 and TRBJ2-3, with TRBD2 matching over 12 bases. The CDR3 spans 14 residues. The germline CDR1 and CDR2 sequences are SQVTM and ANQGSEA. Losses at the gene ends were 8 bases for V and 3 bases for J; bases not matched to a gene: 6. CDR3 coding DNA: TGCAGCACCCCCGGGACTAGCGGGACAGATACGCAGTATTTT. It specifies CSTPGTSGTDTQYF.

The J gene is TRBJ2-1, the V gene TRBV19; D is undetermined. The V gene's germline CDR1 is LNHDA and CDR2 SQIVND (reference sequence). The CDR3 is 16 amino acids. Trimming took 0 bases from V and 2 from J, leaving 11 bases between them. DNA for the CDR3: TGTGCCAGTAGTATAGATCGTCTATCCCCCTACAATGAGCAGTTCTTC. Encoded protein: CASSIDRLSPYNEQFF.

This sequence joins TRBV5-5 and TRBJ2-7; 10 bases fit TRBD1. This CDR3 is 14 amino acids long. Per the germline V gene, CDR1 is SGHKS and CDR2 is YYEKEE (reference sequence). With 2 bases clipped from V and 2 bases from J, the junction kept 1 base outside the gene matches. CDR3 DNA sequence: TGTGCCAGCAGCTTCGGGACAGGGGCCTACGAGCAGTACTTC. It translates to CASSFGTGAYEQYF.

The chain uses TRBV19 and TRBJ2-7, with TRBD1 matching over 7 bases. Trimming at V came to 3 bases and at J to 2 bases, leaving 7 bases not matched to a gene. CDR1 is LNHDA, CDR2 SQIVND, per germline (reference sequence). The CDR3 runs 15 residues. CDR3 nucleotide sequence: TGTGCCAGTAGTATTGGGGGACAGAATACCTACGAGCAGTACTTC. Residues: CASSIGGQNTYEQYF.

The chain carries TRBV28 and TRBJ2-3; 9 bases map to TRBD2. J lost 6 bases, V lost 4 bases, and 14 bases had no gene match. The CDR3 covers 17 residues. Germline CDR1 reads MDHEN; CDR2 reads SYDVKM. The CDR3 here is CASSSVNRWGTSDTQYF. CDR3 DNA: TGTGCCAGCAGTTCTGTTAACAGGTGGGGGACTAGCGATACGCAGTATTTT. Full variable domain (missing parts from reference TRBV28 and TRBJ2-3): DVKVTQSSRYLVKRTGEKVFLECVQDMDHENMFWYRQDPGLGLRLIYFSYDVKMKEKGDIPEGYSVSREKKERFSLILESASTNQTSMYLCASSSVNRWGTSDTQYFGPGTRLTVL.

The genes are TRBV19 and TRBJ2-3; 8 nucleotides match TRBD2. The CDR3 has 15 amino acids. Germline lookup yields CDR1 LNHDA and CDR2 SQIVND (reference sequence). J was trimmed by 6 bases and V by 7 bases; bases with no gene match: 12. The CDR3 reads CASKITSGPLDTQYF. For the CDR3, the DNA is TGTGCCAGTAAAATAACTAGCGGACCTCTGGATACGCAGTATTTT.

Note on this clone: Other DNA sequences in the same sample also yield this CDR3. V gene TRBV5-1 combines with J gene TRBJ2-5; D is unresolved. CDR1 is SGHRS and CDR2 is YFSETQ in the germline V gene. Trimming cost V 0 bases and J 2 bases, with 5 bases left between them. The CDR3 runs 13 residues. The CDR3 is CASSLGQQETQYF. DNA for the CDR3: TGCGCCAGCAGCTTGGGGCAGCAAGAGACCCAGTACTTC. Full variable domain (outside the CDR3, taken from reference TRBV5-1 and TRBJ2-5): KAGVTQTPRYLIKTRGQQVTLSCSPISGHRSVSWYQQTPGQGLQFLFEYFSETQRNKGNFPGRFSGRQFSNSRSEMNVSTLELGDSALYLCASSLGQQETQYFGPGTRLLVL.

V usage is TRBV5-4 and J usage is TRBJ2-6; 7 nucleotides align to TRBD2. This CDR3 spans 17 amino acids. Germline loops: CDR1 SGHNT, CDR2 YYREEE (reference sequence). The J segment lost 1 base and the V segment lost 4 bases, leaving 8 bases of the junction unmatched. CDR3 region: CASSPGVSGSGANVLTF. The DNA for the CDR3 is TGTGCCAGCAGCCCCGGGGTTAGCGGGTCTGGGGCCAACGTCCTGACTTTC.